This T cell receptor beta chain stems from a study of blood T cells in healthy people across ages. The CDR3 has 15 amino acids. The V end lost 0 bases, the J end lost 6 bases, and 11 bases lay between the germline ends. Germline assignment: CDR1 MGHRA and CDR2 YSYEKL. Concerning this clonotype itself: Its antigen remains unknown.

Broader study findings: Total diversity from one million sequenced T cells was likely underestimated.

Through a sample-barcoded 5' primer and a J-beta primer mix, a second PCR was run for about 6 to 11 cycles. TCRdb analysed the 5' RACE reads with MiXCR anew, one entry per CDR3 protein. The table shows about 900,000 distinct CDR3 sequences, with roughly 48% occurring only once. The sequence was collected from a man between 25 and 39 years old in good health. Sequenced: blood. The chain joins TRBV4-1 to TRBJ2-2, with D possibly matching TRBD1 (5 bases). CDR3 nucleotide sequence: TGCGCCAGCAGCCAAGATGGGGCTGGTGCCGGGGAGCTGTTTTTT. It yields the protein CASSQDGAGAGELFF.